This entry lists 18 T cell receptor beta chains sequenced from one sample in a study of cytomegalovirus exposure and HLA in healthy donors. The PCR was carried out with 60 Vbeta primers and 13 Jbeta primers. The table came from immunoSEQ multiplex PCR; TCRdb's copy has only in-frame clones and leaves some out. This table has just over 150,000 clones, more than 75% appearing once. Sequencing input: PBMCs. All receptors come from a man between 18 and 35 years old in good health and CMV-seropositive.

This clone was found once. The V call is TRBV9, the J call TRBJ1-6; 11 bases are a match to TRBD1. J was trimmed by 10 bases and V by 0 bases; bases with no gene match: 12. This CDR3 is built from 18 residues. From germline, CDR1 is SGDLS and CDR2 YYNGEE. CDR3 region: CASSVGTGGDLSGSPLHF. The CDR3 nucleotides are TGTGCCAGCAGCGTAGGGACAGGGGGCGATCTTTCGGGGTCACCCCTCCACTTT.

The CDR3: CASSLMTRGGNTEAFF. CDR3 DNA: TGTGCCAGCAGCTTGATGACAAGGGGCGGGAACACTGAAGCTTTCTTT. The chain joins TRBV7-9 to TRBJ1-1; tentatively, D is TRBD1 (5 bases). The germline V and J ends were trimmed by 3 bases and 1 base, with 15 bases remaining between them. CDR3 size: 16 residues. The germline CDR1 and CDR2 sequences are SEHNR and FQNEAQ (reference sequence). Supplemented by reference TRBV7-9 and TRBJ1-1, the full variable domain reads DTGVSQNPRHKITKRGQNVTFRCDPISEHNRLYWYRQTLGQGPEFLTYFQNEAQLEKSRLLSDRFSAERPKGSFSTLEIQRTEQGDSAMYLCASSLMTRGGNTEAFFGQGTRLTVV.

The gene calls are TRBV9 and TRBJ1-1, with D unresolved. The V end lost 4 bases, the J end lost 1 base, and 8 bases lay between the germline ends. Per the germline V gene, CDR1 is SGDLS and CDR2 is YYNGEE. The CDR3 sequence is 13 residues long. CDR3 nucleotides: TGTGCCAGCAGCCTAGGCAGGAACACTGAAGCTTTCTTT. This codes for CASSLGRNTEAFF.

The CDR3 region is CASSPQGQGDEQFF. Here the CDR3 DNA reads TGTGCCAGCAGCCCACAGGGACAGGGGGATGAGCAGTTCTTC. J is TRBJ2-1 and V is TRBV7-2, with 11 bases matching TRBD1. The length of the CDR3 is 14 residues. Germline V gene lookup returns CDR1 SGHTA and CDR2 FQGNSA. Trimming removed 5 bases from V and 8 bases from J; junction bases left unmatched: 5.

The chain carries TRBV9 and TRBJ2-3; TRBD2 agrees at 9 bases. From germline, CDR1 is SGDLS and CDR2 YYNGEE. With 3 bases clipped from V and 2 bases from J, the junction kept 7 bases outside the gene matches. The CDR3 consists of 16 residues. CDR3 bases: TGTGCCAGCAGCGCATTAGCGGGGGAGACCACAGATACGCAGTATTTT. Amino acids: CASSALAGETTDTQYF. Full variable domain (rest looked up from reference TRBV9 and TRBJ2-3): DSGVTQTPKHLITATGQRVTLRCSPRSGDLSVYWYQQSLDQGLQFLIQYYNGEERAKGNILERFSAQQFPDLHSELNLSSLELGDSALYFCASSALAGETTDTQYFGPGTRLTVL.

This clone showed up just a few times. The chain joins TRBV9 to TRBJ2-2, with a tentative D call TRBD2 (6 bases). CDR3 length equals 16 residues. The ends were cut back, 4 bases at V and 0 bases at J, with 13 bases in the middle. CDR1 is SGDLS, CDR2 YYNGEE, per germline. DNA for the CDR3: TGTGCCAGCAGCCCCACTGGGGAGGCGAACACCGGGGAGCTGTTTTTT. Translating it yields CASSPTGEANTGELFF.

This chain uses TRBV6-5 with TRBJ2-3, with TRBD2 matching over 8 bases. CDR1 is MNHEY and CDR2 is SVGAGI in the germline V gene. The CDR3 covers 15 residues. Germline trimming cut 2 bases from V and 4 bases from J; bases unmatched to any gene: 5. CDR3 bases: TGTGCCAGCAGTTACGCCGGGGGGGCCTCAGATACGCAGTATTTT. Translation: CASSYAGGASDTQYF.

The chain employs TRBV4-3 and TRBJ1-1; possible D gene TRBD1, 5 bases. This CDR3 region has 15 residues. Trimming stripped 6 bases from V and 6 bases from J, with 20 bases between. CDR1 and CDR2 from the germline V gene are LGHNA and YSLEER. The CDR3 loop reads CASSPYAGLVPEAFF. The CDR3 DNA follows: TGCGCCAGCAGTCCCTATGCAGGGCTTGTCCCTGAAGCTTTCTTT.

This chain links TRBV10-3 with TRBJ1-2, with D unresolved. The V and J ends lost 7 bases and 8 bases respectively, with 17 bases between them. Germline loops: CDR1 ENHRY, CDR2 SYGVKD. CDR3 length equals 13 residues. This CDR3 is CAINLDKTGGYTF. The CDR3 nucleotides read TGTGCCATCAATTTAGACAAAACGGGGGGCTACACCTTC.

The chain has TRBV2 and TRBJ2-7; possible D gene TRBD1, 5 bases. Trimming cost V 6 bases and J 0 bases, with 12 bases left between them. CDR1 and CDR2 from the germline V gene are SNHLY and FYNNEI. The CDR3 covers 14 residues. The CDR3, as DNA: TGTGCCAGCAGACAGGTGACGAGCTCCTACGAGCAGTACTTC. This translates into CASRQVTSSYEQYF. Supplemented by reference TRBV2 and TRBJ2-7, the full variable domain reads EPEVTQTPSHQVTQMGQEVILRCVPISNHLYFYWYRQILGQKVEFLVSFYNNEISEKSEIFDDQFSVERPDGSNFTLKIRSTKLEDSAMYFCASRQVTSSYEQYFGPGTRLTVT.

J is TRBJ2-7 and V is TRBV9; 8 nucleotides align to TRBD1. This CDR3 comprises 14 residues. The germline V gene encodes CDR1 SGDLS and CDR2 YYNGEE. V shed 0 bases and J 9 bases; nucleotides not matched to a gene: 8. Here the CDR3 DNA reads TGTGCCAGCAGCGTAGGGACTACAGGGGGTGCGCAGTACTTC. Its translation: CASSVGTTGGAQYF.

The chain combines TRBV14 with TRBJ1-1; D is unresolved. The CDR3 sequence is 13 residues long. Per the germline V gene, CDR1 is SGHDN and CDR2 is FVKESK. V was trimmed by 1 base and J by 4 bases, leaving 7 bases between them. The CDR3 DNA follows: TGTGCCAGCAGCCAAGTCATGAGCACTGAAGCTTTCTTT. It encodes CASSQVMSTEAFF.

Here the CDR3 reads CASSRTGNSNQPQHF. In DNA form, the CDR3 reads TGTGCCAGCAGCCGAACAGGGAACAGCAATCAGCCCCAGCATTTT. The chain couples TRBV5-8 to TRBJ1-5, with D possibly matching TRBD1 (6 bases). CDR1 and CDR2 from the germline V gene are SGHTS and YDEGEE. V lost 4 bases to trimming and J lost 1 base, with 12 bases between them. This CDR3 is built from 15 residues.

This clone was seen only once. The chain is built from TRBV2 and TRBJ1-1, with TRBD1 matching 7 bases. The CDR3 consists of 15 residues. V was clipped by 5 bases and J by 4 bases; unmatched bases: 10. From germline, CDR1 is SNHLY and CDR2 FYNNEI. The CDR3 sequence: CASSLTQGSGTEAFF. The CDR3 DNA reads TGTGCCAGCAGTTTAACACAGGGGTCGGGCACTGAAGCTTTCTTT.

V and J are TRBV19 and TRBJ2-3, with D maybe TRBD2 (6 bases). Trimming stripped 6 bases from V and 0 bases from J, with 13 bases between. The CDR3 has 15 amino acids. CDR1 and CDR2 (germline): LNHDA, SQIVND (reference sequence). CDR3 in DNA: TGTGCCAGTAGAGCTACCGGGACTAGCACAGATACGCAGTATTTT. Protein product: CASRATGTSTDTQYF.

This clone appeared once. The V and J genes are TRBV6-1 and TRBJ2-2; D may be TRBD1 (5 bases). Trimming cost V 6 bases and J 6 bases, with 11 bases left between them. There are 13 residues in the CDR3. CDR1 and CDR2 from the germline V gene are MNHNS and SASEGT. DNA of the CDR3: TGTGCCAGCAGCTCAAGGGGTTCCGGGGAGCTGTTTTTT. Residues: CASSSRGSGELFF.

The rearrangement joins TRBV2 to TRBJ1-4; possibly TRBD1 for D (5 bases). The CDR3 sequence is 14 residues long. The V gene lost 6 bases and the J gene lost 8 bases, with 16 bases spanning the gap. Per germline, CDR1 SNHLY and CDR2 FYNNEI. CDR3 sequence reads: CASSDGTYNEKLFF. DNA for the CDR3: TGTGCCAGCAGCGACGGGACTTATAACGAAAAACTGTTTTTT.

The chain employs TRBV6-5 and TRBJ2-7; D unclear. This CDR3 is 15 amino acids long. V was shortened by 6 bases and J by 2 bases, with 17 bases between the two germline ends. Germline V gene lookup returns CDR1 MNHEY and CDR2 SVGAGI. CDR3 residues: CASSPFGVTAYEQYF. DNA for the CDR3: TGTGCCAGCAGCCCGTTCGGCGTTACAGCCTACGAGCAGTACTTC.